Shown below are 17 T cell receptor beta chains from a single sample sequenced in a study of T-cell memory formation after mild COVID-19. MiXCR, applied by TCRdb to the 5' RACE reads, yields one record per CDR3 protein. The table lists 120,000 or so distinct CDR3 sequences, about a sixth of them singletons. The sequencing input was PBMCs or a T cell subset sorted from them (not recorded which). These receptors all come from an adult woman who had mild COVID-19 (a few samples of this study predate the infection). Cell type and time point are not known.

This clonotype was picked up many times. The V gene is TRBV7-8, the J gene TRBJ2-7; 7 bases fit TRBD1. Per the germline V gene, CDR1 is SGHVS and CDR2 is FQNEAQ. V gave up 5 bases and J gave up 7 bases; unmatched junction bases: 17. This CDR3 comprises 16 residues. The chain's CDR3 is CASSPRTGNPAGEQYF. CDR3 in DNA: TGTGCCAGCAGCCCTCGGACAGGCAACCCCGCTGGTGAGCAGTACTTC. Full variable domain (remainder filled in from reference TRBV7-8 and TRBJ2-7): GAGVSQSPRYKVAKRGQDVALRCDPISGHVSLFWYQQALGQGPEFLTYFQNEAQLDKSGLPSDRFFAERPEGSVSTLKIQRTQQEDSAVYLCASSPRTGNPAGEQYFGPGTRLTVT.

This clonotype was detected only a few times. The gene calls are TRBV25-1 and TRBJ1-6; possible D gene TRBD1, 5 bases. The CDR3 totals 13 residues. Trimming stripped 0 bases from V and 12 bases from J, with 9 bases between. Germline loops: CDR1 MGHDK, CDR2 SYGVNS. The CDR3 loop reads CASSEYGTKPLHF. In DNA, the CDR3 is TGTGCCAGCAGTGAATACGGGACGAAACCCCTCCACTTT.

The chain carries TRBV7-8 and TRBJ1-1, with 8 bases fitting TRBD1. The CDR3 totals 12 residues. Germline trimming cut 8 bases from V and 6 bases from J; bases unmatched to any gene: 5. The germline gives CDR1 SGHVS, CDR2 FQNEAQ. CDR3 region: CASGTGRAEAFF. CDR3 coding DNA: TGTGCCAGCGGGACAGGTCGCGCTGAAGCTTTCTTT.

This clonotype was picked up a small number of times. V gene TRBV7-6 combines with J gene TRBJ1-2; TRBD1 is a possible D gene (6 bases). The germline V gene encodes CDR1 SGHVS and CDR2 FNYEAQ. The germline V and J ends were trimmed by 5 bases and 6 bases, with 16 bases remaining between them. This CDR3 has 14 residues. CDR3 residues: CASSPPGGANGYTF. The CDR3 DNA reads TGTGCCAGCAGCCCGCCGGGGGGCGCGAATGGCTACACCTTC.

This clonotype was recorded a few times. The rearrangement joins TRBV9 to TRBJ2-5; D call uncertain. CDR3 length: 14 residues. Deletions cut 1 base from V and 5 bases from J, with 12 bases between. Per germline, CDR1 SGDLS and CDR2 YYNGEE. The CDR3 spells CASSVTSAGETQYF. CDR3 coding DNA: TGTGCCAGCAGCGTAACCTCTGCCGGGGAGACCCAGTACTTC.

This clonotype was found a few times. As DNA, the CDR3 is TGTGCCAGCAGCGTGCAGGGGGTAGAGACCCAGTACTTC. It is translated as CASSVQGVETQYF. This rearrangement joins TRBV5-6 to TRBJ2-5; 7 bases are a match to TRBD1. The V gene's germline CDR1 is SGHDT and CDR2 YYEEEE. V gave up 4 bases and J gave up 4 bases; unmatched junction bases: 4. This CDR3 region has 13 residues.

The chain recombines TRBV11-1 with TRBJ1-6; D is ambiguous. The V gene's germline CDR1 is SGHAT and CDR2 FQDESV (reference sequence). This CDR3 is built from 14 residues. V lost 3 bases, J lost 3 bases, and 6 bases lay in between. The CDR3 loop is CASSLASYNSPLHF. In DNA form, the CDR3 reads TGTGCCAGCAGCTTGGCCAGCTATAATTCACCCCTCCACTTT. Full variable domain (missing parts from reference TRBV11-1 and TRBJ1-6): EAEVAQSPRYKITEKSQAVAFWCDPISGHATLYWYRQILGQGPELLVQFQDESVVDDSQLPKDRFSAERLKGVDSTLKIQPAELGDSAMYLCASSLASYNSPLHFGNGTRLTVT.

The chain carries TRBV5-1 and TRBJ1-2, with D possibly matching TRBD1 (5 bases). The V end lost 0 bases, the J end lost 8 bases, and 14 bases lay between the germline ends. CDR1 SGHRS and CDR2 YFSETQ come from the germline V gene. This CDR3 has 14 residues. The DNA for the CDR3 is TGCGCCAGCAGCTTGGGGGCGACAGTCGGGGGCTACACCTTC. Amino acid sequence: CASSLGATVGGYTF.

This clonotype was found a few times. CDR3 amino acids: CSASPQLLNYGYTF. In DNA form, the CDR3 reads TGCAGTGCTAGTCCTCAGCTCCTTAACTATGGCTACACCTTC. This chain links TRBV20-1 with TRBJ1-2; D unclear. V was clipped by 3 bases and J by 1 base, with 12 bases between them. This CDR3 comprises 14 residues. In germline, CDR1 is DFQATT, CDR2 SNEGSKA (reference sequence).

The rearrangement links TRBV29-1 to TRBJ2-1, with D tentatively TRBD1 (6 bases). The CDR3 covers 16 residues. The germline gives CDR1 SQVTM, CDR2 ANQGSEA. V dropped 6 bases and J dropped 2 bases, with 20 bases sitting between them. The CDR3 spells CSVPKLDSYTYNEQFF. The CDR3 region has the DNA TGCAGCGTGCCTAAGTTGGACAGCTACACCTACAATGAGCAGTTCTTC.

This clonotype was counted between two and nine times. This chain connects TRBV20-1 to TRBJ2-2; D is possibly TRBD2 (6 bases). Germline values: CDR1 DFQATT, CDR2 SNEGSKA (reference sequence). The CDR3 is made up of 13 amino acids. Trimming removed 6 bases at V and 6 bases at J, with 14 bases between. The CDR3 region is CSAPSDYAGELFF. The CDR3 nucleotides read TGCAGTGCCCCTAGCGATTATGCCGGGGAGCTGTTTTTT.

The CDR3 loop reads CASSYSKRRGGNTQYF. The CDR3 DNA follows: TGTGCCAGCAGTTACTCGAAGCGGCGGGGGGGAAATACGCAGTATTTT. The rearrangement uses TRBV6-5 and TRBJ2-3; 9 bases match TRBD2. V was pared by 0 bases and J by 7 bases, with 8 bases of the junction left unmatched. The CDR3 is 16 amino acids. CDR1 and CDR2 from the germline V gene are MNHEY and SVGAGI.

The CDR3 loop reads CASSWQRNTEAFF. The CDR3 DNA reads TGTGCCAGCTCCTGGCAGAGGAACACTGAAGCTTTCTTT. This rearrangement joins TRBV5-8 to TRBJ1-1; D unresolved. The CDR3 consists of 13 residues. Germline loops: CDR1 SGHTS, CDR2 YDEGEE. Trimming cost V 7 bases and J 1 base, with 11 bases left between them.

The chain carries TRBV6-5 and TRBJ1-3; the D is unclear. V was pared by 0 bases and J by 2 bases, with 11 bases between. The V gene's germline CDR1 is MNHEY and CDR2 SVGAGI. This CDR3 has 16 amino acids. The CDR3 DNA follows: TGTGCCAGCAGTTACTCGGCCGGGTCGCCTGGAAACACCATATATTTT. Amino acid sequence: CASSYSAGSPGNTIYF.

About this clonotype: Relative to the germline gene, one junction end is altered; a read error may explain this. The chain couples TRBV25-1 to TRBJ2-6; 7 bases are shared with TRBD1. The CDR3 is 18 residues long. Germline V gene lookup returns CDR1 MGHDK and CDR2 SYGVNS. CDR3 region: CAGSVRTGFHSGANVLTF. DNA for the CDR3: TGTGCCGGCAGTGTACGGACAGGTTTCCACTCTGGGGCCAACGTCCTGACTTTC.

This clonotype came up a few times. The CDR3 sequence: CARTRDTVSSPLHF. The CDR3 DNA is TGCGCCAGAACCCGGGACACGGTATCTTCACCCCTCCACTTT. The chain has TRBV23-1 and TRBJ1-6, with D perhaps TRBD1 (6 bases). TRBV23-1 is known as an ORF, though its function is uncertain. V was clipped by 9 bases and J by 9 bases, with 18 bases between them. This CDR3 is built from 14 residues.

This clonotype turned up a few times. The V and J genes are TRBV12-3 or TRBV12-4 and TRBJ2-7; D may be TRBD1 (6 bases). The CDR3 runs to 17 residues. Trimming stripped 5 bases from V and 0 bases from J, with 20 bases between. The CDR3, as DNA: TGTGCCAGCAGTCCTGGTGGGGGCGAAGGTCTCTCCTACGAGCAGTACTTC. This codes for CASSPGGGEGLSYEQYF.